This TCR beta chain was retrieved from a study of blood T cell repertoires in COVID-19. In the original workflow: Amplification of reference gene primers was used by the study to estimate nucleated cell counts. Data came from immunoSEQ multiplex PCR; TCRdb stores just in-frame clones and leaves some out. V and J calls plus clone size are reproduced from that table; the DNA served to infer D and trimming. The table lists around 140,000 clones, 65% to 85% of them singletons. The CDR3 has 13 residues. Trimming took 6 bases from V and 8 from J; bases not matched to a gene: 6. The germline CDR1 and CDR2 sequences are SQVTM and ANQGSEA.

V is TRBV29-1 and J is TRBJ2-1; 11 bases agree with TRBD1. This clonotype was sampled from a woman of 80 years or more with acute or convalescent COVID-19. Specimen: peripheral blood. For the CDR3, the DNA is TGCAGCGTGCCGGGACAGGGGGATGATGAGCAGTTCTTC. It encodes CSVPGQGDDEQFF.